These T cell receptor beta chains were read from a single sample in a study of human T cells and chemical hapten exposure. TCRdb reanalysed the RACE reads using MiXCR and keeps one entry per CDR3 protein. The sample has about 82,000 distinct CDR3 sequences, over 10% seen once. Specimen: whole blood, collected in connection with sensitization to the hapten diphenylcyclopropenone (DPC). The receptor source for this set is a woman aged 50 to 60 with alopecia areata. Some clones in this sample may be carry-over from other donors' samples. Each CDR3 is given with its conserved first and last residue. A D gene is named only where the DNA matches it firmly. Size values are once, few and many counts, or a class for expanded clones, and some rows have none.

cdr3_nt	cdr3_aa	d_call	clone_size	j_call	v_call
TGTGCCAGCTCACCCTTGAACCTAGCGGGAGTATACACCGGGGAGCTGTTTTTT	CASSPLNLAGVYTGELFF	TRBD2	-	TRBJ2-2	TRBV18
TGTGCCAGCAGCGTCCACGGAAACACCGGGGAGCTGTTTTTT	CASSVHGNTGELFF	-	few	TRBJ2-2	TRBV6-1
TGTGCCAGCAGCTTATCTGGCAGGAGCTTTAACTATGGCTACACCTTC	CASSLSGRSFNYGYTF	-	many	TRBJ1-2	TRBV7-9
TGCAGCGTTGAAGACCCGGTCGAGCGAAGGACCTACAATGAGCAGTTCTTC	CSVEDPVERRTYNEQFF	-	-	TRBJ2-1	TRBV29-1
TGTGCCAGCACCCCGGGACAGGGGTCCTATGGCTACACCTTC	CASTPGQGSYGYTF	TRBD1	few	TRBJ1-2	TRBV12-3/TRBV12-4
TGTGCCAGTAGCCTCAGGGGGCAGGACAATCAGCCCCAGCATTTT	CASSLRGQDNQPQHF	TRBD1	many	TRBJ1-5	TRBV19
TGTGCCAGCAGCTTAGCGCTTTCACCCACCGGGGAGCTGTTTTTT	CASSLALSPTGELFF	-	many	TRBJ2-2	TRBV7-2
TGTGCCAGCTCACCAGGGGACAGCGCAAAGACCCAGTACTTC	CASSPGDSAKTQYF	TRBD1	-	TRBJ2-5	TRBV18
TGCAGTGCTCCGGACCCCGGACAGCCCCAGCATTTT	CSAPDPGQPQHF	-	-	TRBJ1-5	TRBV20-1
TGCAGCGTTGAAAAAAGGCAGGGGACCGAGCAGTTCTTC	CSVEKRQGTEQFF	-	few	TRBJ2-1	TRBV29-1
TGCGCCAGCAGCTCCCGAGTAGGATACGAGCAGTACTTC	CASSSRVGYEQYF	-	-	TRBJ2-7	TRBV5-1
TGTGCCAGTAGGGGGACAGGGATAAGCGGGAGGACTGCCAATGAGCAGTTCTTC	CASRGTGISGRTANEQFF	-	few	TRBJ2-1	TRBV19
TGTGCCAGCAGCCCGGGACTAGCGCCCGGGGAGCTGTTTTTT	CASSPGLAPGELFF	TRBD2	few	TRBJ2-2	TRBV7-9
TGCAGCGTTTCACAGACTGGGGCCAACGTCCTGACTTTC	CSVSQTGANVLTF	-	-	TRBJ2-6	TRBV29-1
TGTGCCAGCTGGAGGGCTAGCGGGAGCGGGGCAGATACGCAGTATTTT	CASWRASGSGADTQYF	TRBD2	-	TRBJ2-3	TRBV6-5
TGTGCCAGCGCCCTCCCCACTGAAGCTTTCTTT	CASALPTEAFF	-	few	TRBJ1-1	TRBV28
TGCAGTGCTAGACAGCGGGAGCGCTCTGGGGCCAACGTCCTGACTTTC	CSARQRERSGANVLTF	TRBD2	-	TRBJ2-6	TRBV20-1
TGTGCCAGCTCACCACAGGGGCTAGAGGGGACTGAAGCTTTCTTT	CASSPQGLEGTEAFF	-	few	TRBJ1-1	TRBV18
TGCGCCAGCAGGACGGGGACTAGCGGGAGTGGGAACACCGGGGAGCTGTTTTTT	CASRTGTSGSGNTGELFF	TRBD2	few	TRBJ2-2	TRBV10-2
TGTGCCAGCAGTGGGATCAGGGGCTCACCCCTCCACTTT	CASSGIRGSPLHF	-	-	TRBJ1-6	TRBV12-3/TRBV12-4
TGTGCCACGCGCCTTGTCAGCGGGGAGCAGTTCTTC	CATRLVSGEQFF	-	-	TRBJ2-1	TRBV6-1
TGTGCCAGCAGCCAAGATATGAGATTGAACACTGAAGCTTTCTTT	CASSQDMRLNTEAFF	-	many	TRBJ1-1	TRBV14
TGTGCCAGCAGTGAACTCCGTGCTGAGAACTACGAGCAGTACTTC	CASSELRAENYEQYF	-	many	TRBJ2-7	TRBV2
TGTGCCAGCAGTCTTCTACTAGCGGGGCAAGAGACCCAGTACTTC	CASSLLLAGQETQYF	TRBD2	many	TRBJ2-5	TRBV2
TGTGCCAGCAGCTTGGAAGGGGTCAGGAACACTGAAGCTTTCTTT	CASSLEGVRNTEAFF	-	-	TRBJ1-1	TRBV5-4
TGTGCCAGCCTTAGCGGAGCCTCCTACAATGAGCAGTTCTTC	CASLSGASYNEQFF	-	many	TRBJ2-1	TRBV18
TGCAGCGTTGAGGAAGCTTTCTTT	CSVEEAFF	-	many	TRBJ1-1	TRBV29-1
TGTGCCAGCTTTAGAGGAAACACCATATATTTT	CASFRGNTIYF	-	few	TRBJ1-3	TRBV12-3/TRBV12-4
TGTGCCAGCAGTTGGGGACAGGCACAAGAGACCCAGTACTTC	CASSWGQAQETQYF	TRBD1	-	TRBJ2-5	TRBV12-3/TRBV12-4
TGCGCCAGCAGTCGGGCGGAGGACAGGGCATCGAAGGGCACCGGGGAGCTGTTTTTT	CASSRAEDRASKGTGELFF	TRBD1	few	TRBJ2-2	TRBV4-1
TGTGCCAGCAGCTTAAACACAGGGGGCTCAACTGAAGCTTTCTTT	CASSLNTGGSTEAFF	TRBD1	medium-sized	TRBJ1-1	TRBV7-3
TGCAGCGTTGGGGGACAGGGGTACACTGAAGCTTTCTTT	CSVGGQGYTEAFF	TRBD1	many	TRBJ1-1	TRBV29-1
TGTGCCAGCTCACCACGCCGAACGGACACTGAAGCTTTCTTT	CASSPRRTDTEAFF	-	many	TRBJ1-1	TRBV18
TGTGCCAGCACCGCGAGGCCACAGGAGGGTACAGATACGCAGTATTTT	CASTARPQEGTDTQYF	-	-	TRBJ2-3	TRBV7-9
TGTGCCAGCAGTTTAAGAGAACAGGGGGTAGGAACTGAAGCTTTCTTT	CASSLREQGVGTEAFF	TRBD1	many	TRBJ1-1	TRBV27
TGCAGCGTTGGGGGGCAGGCCGCTTATGGCTACACCTTC	CSVGGQAAYGYTF	-	many	TRBJ1-2	TRBV29-1
TGTGCCAGCAGTGAAATAGGGGTCTCCTACGAGCAGTACTTC	CASSEIGVSYEQYF	-	-	TRBJ2-7	TRBV6-1
TGCAGTACTGGACAGCAGGACACTGAAGCTTTCTTT	CSTGQQDTEAFF	-	-	TRBJ1-1	TRBV20-1
TGTGCCAGTAGTATTGTGGGGCGGGAGCAGTTCTTC	CASSIVGREQFF	-	-	TRBJ2-1	TRBV19
TGCAGTGCTAGAGATGCCCGGTTTACAGATACGCAGTATTTT	CSARDARFTDTQYF	-	few	TRBJ2-3	TRBV20-1
TGCAGTGCTAGACGGGCTAGCGGGAGACCTGGGGAAGAGACCCAGTACTTC	CSARRASGRPGEETQYF	TRBD2	many	TRBJ2-5	TRBV20-1
TGTGCCAGCAGCACACAGGGGGTCGCGAATTCACCCCTCCACTTT	CASSTQGVANSPLHF	TRBD1	-	TRBJ1-6	TRBV5-4
TGTGCCAGCAGCTCGGCTCCTCTTAATTTCGCCGGGGAGCTGTTTTTT	CASSSAPLNFAGELFF	-	few	TRBJ2-2	TRBV5-5
TGTGCCAGCAGTCGACTAGATCTCTACGAGCAGTACTTC	CASSRLDLYEQYF	-	many	TRBJ2-7	TRBV2
TGTGCCAGCAGTCCGCGGAACGGGGAGGAGACCCAGTACTTC	CASSPRNGEETQYF	-	few	TRBJ2-5	TRBV2
TGTGCCACCCGGACTAGCGGAAACTACAATGAGCAGTTCTTC	CATRTSGNYNEQFF	TRBD2	many	TRBJ2-1	TRBV6-5
TGTGCCAGCAGCTTGACCCTTTCCTATAGCGGGAGGGCCGACAATGAGCAGTTCTTC	CASSLTLSYSGRADNEQFF	TRBD2	many	TRBJ2-1	TRBV11-3
TGTGCCAGCTCACCAGGGCCAGTTTTAATGTACGAGCAGTACTTC	CASSPGPVLMYEQYF	-	few	TRBJ2-7	TRBV18
TGCAGTGCTAGAGATGGCCCGGTCAGCTCCTATAATTCACCCCTCCACTTT	CSARDGPVSSYNSPLHF	-	many	TRBJ1-6	TRBV20-1
TGTGCCAGCAGCTTGACAGGGGGAGATTCACCCCTCCACTTT	CASSLTGGDSPLHF	TRBD1	many	TRBJ1-6	TRBV7-2
TGTGCCAGCAGTTTGGTCGCGTTAGTCCAAGAGACCCAGTACTTC	CASSLVALVQETQYF	-	-	TRBJ2-5	TRBV5-4
TGCAGCGTCGGGGAGCGAGCCTTGTACAATGAGCAGTTCTTC	CSVGERALYNEQFF	-	few	TRBJ2-1	TRBV29-1
TGCAGTGCTATCTATACTAGCAAAGACGAGCAGTTCTTC	CSAIYTSKDEQFF	-	many	TRBJ2-1	TRBV20-1